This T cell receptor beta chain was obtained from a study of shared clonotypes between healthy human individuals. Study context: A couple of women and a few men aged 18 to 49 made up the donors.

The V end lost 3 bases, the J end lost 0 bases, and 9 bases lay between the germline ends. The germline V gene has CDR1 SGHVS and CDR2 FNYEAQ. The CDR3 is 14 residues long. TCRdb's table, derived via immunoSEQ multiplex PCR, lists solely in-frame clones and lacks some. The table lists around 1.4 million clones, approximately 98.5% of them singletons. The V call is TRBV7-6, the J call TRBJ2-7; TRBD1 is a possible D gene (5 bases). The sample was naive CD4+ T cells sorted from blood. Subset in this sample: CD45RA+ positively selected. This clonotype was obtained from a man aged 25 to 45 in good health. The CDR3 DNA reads TGTGCCAGCAGCTTGAGACAGAGCTCCTACGAGCAGTACTTC. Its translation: CASSLRQSSYEQYF.